The 18 T cell receptor beta chains listed next were all sequenced from one sample in a study of OX40 agonist ivuxolimab in advanced cancers. Only in-frame clones appear in the TCRdb table, and some are missing; sequencing was by immunoSEQ multiplex PCR. Altogether roughly 92,000 clones are present, 90% to 95% being singletons, with the ten largest covering 0.7% to 0.95%. Sequencing was performed on CD4+ or CD8+ T cells sorted from blood, taken in a trial of the OX40 agonist ivuxolimab. The receptors stem from an adult with an advanced solid tumor such as melanoma, head and neck, liver or kidney cancer.

A remark on this clone: Distinct nucleotide sequences in the sample also encode this CDR3. The gene calls are TRBV7-9 and TRBJ2-7; 8 bases align to TRBD1. Germline CDR1 is SEHNR and CDR2 is FQNEAQ (reference sequence). With 1 base clipped from V and 3 bases from J, the junction kept 2 bases outside the gene matches. The CDR3 consists of 14 residues. The CDR3 nucleotides are TGTGCCAGCAGCTTAGGGACAGGGTACTACGAGCAGTACTTC. Amino acid sequence: CASSLGTGYYEQYF.

The CDR3, as DNA: TGTGCCAGCAGCTTAGAGGGTTGGCTAGCGAGATCAAGCTCCTACGAGCAGTACTTC. Amino acids: CASSLEGWLARSSSYEQYF. This rearrangement joins TRBV11-3 to TRBJ2-7; perhaps TRBD2 as D (6 bases). Trimming left V 0 bases short and J 0 bases short, with 21 bases between. Germline CDR1 is SGHNT and CDR2 is YENEEA. The CDR3 has 19 amino acids.

The table lists this clone with a few counts. This chain joins TRBV5-1 and TRBJ1-1; TRBD1 aligns across 7 bases. Trimming cost V 4 bases and J 7 bases; bases outside gene matches: 4. From germline, CDR1 is SGHRS and CDR2 YFSETQ. The CDR3 extends over 12 amino acids. The CDR3 DNA reads as TGCGCCAGCAGCCTCAGGGGGGATGAAGCTTTCTTT. Translated: CASSLRGDEAFF. Together with reference TRBV5-1 and TRBJ1-1, the CDR3 gives the full variable domain: KAGVTQTPRYLIKTRGQQVTLSCSPISGHRSVSWYQQTPGQGLQFLFEYFSETQRNKGNFPGRFSGRQFSNSRSEMNVSTLELGDSALYLCASSLRGDEAFFGQGTRLTVV.

This sequence joins TRBV19 and TRBJ2-3; D gene uncertain. V lost 3 bases, J lost 2 bases, and 9 bases lay in between. The CDR3 has 14 residues. Germline CDR1 LNHDA, CDR2 SQIVND (reference sequence). The CDR3 region is CASSMRHLTDTQYF. The CDR3 nucleotides are TGTGCCAGTAGTATGCGGCACCTCACAGATACGCAGTATTTT.

The gene calls are TRBV19 and TRBJ2-7, with 12 bases that match TRBD2. The CDR3 is made up of 15 amino acids. Trimming at V came to 3 bases and at J to 3 bases, leaving 3 bases not matched to a gene. Germline values: CDR1 LNHDA, CDR2 SQIVND (reference sequence). This CDR3 is CASSIGLAGIYEQYF. DNA for the CDR3: TGTGCCAGTAGTATCGGACTAGCGGGGATCTACGAGCAGTACTTC.

J is TRBJ1-1 and V is TRBV5-1; possible D gene TRBD1, 5 bases. V was clipped by 4 bases and J by 6 bases, with 16 bases between them. Germline loops: CDR1 SGHRS, CDR2 YFSETQ. The CDR3 sequence is 14 residues long. In nucleotides, the CDR3 is TGCGCCAGCAGCCAAATGCAGGGCCCCCCTGAAGCTTTCTTT. This gives the protein CASSQMQGPPEAFF.

This rearrangement joins TRBV18 to TRBJ1-4, with D unclear. V was cut by 6 bases and J by 2 bases, with 13 bases left in between. Germline assignment: CDR1 KGHSH and CDR2 LQKENI. The CDR3 length is 15 residues. The CDR3 nucleotides are TGTGCCAGCTCCCTTCACCACGGGACTAATGAAAAACTGTTTTTT. Translation: CASSLHHGTNEKLFF. The full variable domain, completed using reference TRBV18 and TRBJ1-4, is NAGVMQNPRHLVRRRGQEARLRCSPMKGHSHVYWYRQLPEEGLKFMVYLQKENIIDESGMPKERFSAEFPKEGPSILRIQQVVRGDSAAYFCASSLHHGTNEKLFFGSGTQLSVL.

This chain uses TRBV5-1 with TRBJ2-2; D may be TRBD1 or TRBD2 (5 bases each). This CDR3 region has 16 residues. The V and J ends lost 3 bases and 1 base respectively, with 13 bases between them. Germline CDR1 is SGHRS and CDR2 is YFSETQ. CDR3 residues: CASSWGTGKNTGELFF. DNA for the CDR3: TGCGCCAGCAGCTGGGGGACGGGGAAGAACACCGGGGAGCTGTTTTTT.

V usage is TRBV11-3 and J usage is TRBJ2-3, with 8 bases fitting TRBD1. The CDR3 runs to 15 residues. With 5 bases clipped from V and 1 base from J, the junction kept 5 bases outside the gene matches. Germline CDR1 and CDR2: SGHNT and YENEEA. This chain's CDR3 is CASSQQGGGTDTQYF. In DNA, the CDR3 is TGTGCCAGCAGCCAACAGGGGGGAGGCACAGATACGCAGTATTTT.

The chain uses TRBV27 and TRBJ1-6; D is unresolved. Germline V gives CDR1 MNHEY, CDR2 SMNVEV (reference sequence). V shed 6 bases and J shed 0 bases, with 9 bases lying between them. CDR3 size: 15 residues. CDR3 bases: TGTGCCAGCAGGATCTCGAGCTCCTATAATTCACCCCTCCACTTT. Protein product: CASRISSSYNSPLHF.

The genes are TRBV28 and TRBJ2-2; the match to TRBD2 covers 8 bases. The V gene's germline CDR1 is MDHEN and CDR2 SYDVKM. J gave up 5 bases and V 6 bases, and 5 bases lay outside the gene matches. The CDR3 has 14 residues. In nucleotides, the CDR3 is TGTGCCAGCAGCCAGACTAGCGAAACCGGGGAGCTGTTTTTT. It codes for CASSQTSETGELFF.

This chain's CDR3 is CASSLTPSGGYTF. The CDR3 DNA is TGTGCCAGCAGCTTAACTCCATCGGGGGGCTACACCTTC. The rearrangement uses TRBV7-2 and TRBJ1-2, with D unclear. From germline, CDR1 is SGHTA and CDR2 FQGNSA. Trimming removed 2 bases from V and 8 bases from J, with 12 bases in between. This CDR3 is 13 amino acids long.

For the CDR3, the DNA is TGTGCCAGTAGTCGACCCCAGGGGACGACTAATGAAAAACTGTTTTTT. The encoded protein is CASSRPQGTTNEKLFF. The chain links TRBV19 to TRBJ1-4; a possible D gene is TRBD1 (6 bases). V was trimmed by 5 bases and J by 2 bases, leaving 15 bases between them. The CDR3 loop spans 16 amino acids. Per germline, CDR1 LNHDA and CDR2 SQIVND (reference sequence). Variable domain in full (rest from reference TRBV19 and TRBJ1-4): DGGITQSPKYLFRKEGQNVTLSCEQNLNHDAMYWYRQDPGQGLRLIYYSQIVNDFQKGDIAEGYSVSREKKESFPLTVTSAQKNPTAFYLCASSRPQGTTNEKLFFGSGTQLSVL.

This chain links TRBV5-6 with TRBJ2-7; D assignment may be TRBD1 or TRBD2 (5 bases each). CDR1 and CDR2 from the germline V gene are SGHDT and YYEEEE. The CDR3 is 14 residues long. Trimming left V 4 bases short and J 3 bases short, with 14 bases between. CDR3 DNA sequence: TGTGCCAGCAGCCTAGGGGACGGAAACTACGAGCAGTACTTC. Its protein is CASSLGDGNYEQYF.

Concerning this clone: A much larger clone is a single base away; this may be a read error. V is TRBV7-2 and J is TRBJ2-3, with D unresolved. Germline CDR1 and CDR2: SGHTA and FQGNSA. Trimming removed 3 bases at V and 2 bases at J, with 0 bases between. CDR3 size: 11 residues. CDR3 amino acids: CASSFTDTQYF. CDR3 DNA sequence: TGTGCCAGCAGCTTCACAGATACGCAGTATTTT.

The chain is built from TRBV7-6 and TRBJ1-2; perhaps TRBD1 as D (6 bases). Germline values: CDR1 SGHVS, CDR2 FNYEAQ. Trimming pared 4 bases from V and 0 bases from J, leaving 24 bases between. The CDR3 has 19 residues. DNA for the CDR3: TGTGCCAGCAGCTCCATTAGGAGGGAAACAGGGCGAGCTAACTATGGCTACACCTTC. This encodes CASSSIRRETGRANYGYTF.

The genes are TRBV25-1 and TRBJ2-1; TRBD1 might be the D (5 bases). Trimming shortened V by 3 bases and J by 3 bases, and 18 bases separated the two germline ends. Germline CDR1 is MGHDK and CDR2 is SYGVNS. CDR3 length: 17 amino acids. The CDR3 DNA reads TGTGCCAGCAGTGATTTGGTAAGGGGTGCGATCTACAATGAGCAGTTCTTC. Its translation: CASSDLVRGAIYNEQFF.

This chain links TRBV5-4 with TRBJ2-7; 7 bases are shared with TRBD1. V was pared by 5 bases and J by 3 bases, with 8 bases of the junction left unmatched. The CDR3 has 14 residues. Germline-derived CDR1 and CDR2 are SGHNT and YYREEE (reference sequence). CDR3 protein: CASRPDRASYEQYF. The DNA for the CDR3 is TGTGCCAGCAGACCCGACAGGGCAAGCTACGAGCAGTACTTC.